This T cell receptor beta chain was sequenced in a study of cytomegalovirus exposure and HLA in healthy donors. Turning to this clone: Antigen specificity is unknown.

The PCR made use of 60 Vbeta and 13 Jbeta primers. Assay used: immunoSEQ multiplex PCR; TCRdb lists only in-frame clones, some missing. In all, the sample yields approximately 70,000 clones. Germline values: CDR1 SGHRS, CDR2 YFSETQ. The CDR3 length is 14 residues. Trimming stripped 0 bases from V and 11 bases from J, with 17 bases between. Study-wide findings and caveats: Later analysis reportedly placed an Asian-associated ancestry cluster below the roughly 670-donor mean in N-insertions. It was in a later analysis that TCR association rates were seen to vary by HLA locus, highest for DRB1 and lowest for HLA-C.

The source is a female donor in good health and CMV-seropositive. The source material was PBMCs. V gene TRBV5-1 combines with J gene TRBJ1-1; weak D call: TRBD1 (6 bases). CDR3 nucleotides: TGCGCCAGCAGCTTGGAAAGGGCAGGGACAAGGGCTTTCTTT. Encoded protein: CASSLERAGTRAFF.